This T cell receptor (beta chain) is from a study of T cells expressing NK-cell markers. General observations from the study: There were a handful of donors in whom these clonotypes also led the CD3+CD56-NKG2C+ fraction.

Worth noting for this clonotype: What it recognizes is unknown.

CDR3 length: 14 residues. CDR1 and CDR2 from the germline V gene are MNHEY and SVGAGI. TCRdb reanalyzed the 5' RACE reads, giving one entry per CDR3 protein sequence and no DNA. Here the sample table reports 300,000 to 500,000 distinct CDR3 sequences. The chain carries TRBV6-5 and TRBJ1-2; TCRdb's assignment of TRBD1 cannot be checked, as there is no DNA. The material sequenced was blood T cells: a sorted CD56 or NKG2C T cell subset, CD4+ or CD8+ T cells, or bulk PBMC T cells (not recorded which). The sequence was collected from a woman aged 45-59 years in good health. The CDR3 reads CASRGQGAREGYTF.